Listed here is a single TCR beta chain. Its matching antigen is unknown. 5'RACE primed at constant segments yielded TCR alpha and TCR beta cDNA libraries bearing sample barcodes and UMIs. MiXCR, run by TCRdb on the 5' RACE reads, gives a single entry per CDR3 protein. Seen here are more than 300,000 distinct CDR3 sequences, about an eighth observed once, and the top ten hold approximately 22%. This sample is drawn from a study of T-cell memory formation after mild COVID-19. For the study at large: Across donors, TCR clusters were largely donor specific.

Study-level results: While clones contracting from day 15 to 85 were balanced between CD4 and CD8, later expanders leaned CD4+. CM and EM subsets held most contracting CD4+ clones; EMRA held CD8+ ones.

Germline CDR1 ENHRY, CDR2 SYGVKD. CDR3 length equals 13 residues. After removal of 6 bases from V and 8 bases from J, the junction contained 3 bases not matched to a gene. The sample comprised PBMCs or a T cell subset sorted from them (not recorded which). The gene calls are TRBV10-3 and TRBJ2-7, with 14 bases identical to TRBD2. The receptor was derived from a man younger than 35 who had mild COVID-19 (a few samples of this study predate the infection). Cell type and time point are not known. The CDR3 DNA is TGTGCCATCAGAGGGACTAGCGGGGGTAAGCAGTACTTC. This codes for CAIRGTSGGKQYF.